The 30 T cell receptor beta chains below come from one sample, sequenced in a study of coeliac disease. TCRdb keeps only in-frame clones here, not all; method: immunoSEQ multiplex PCR. The sample holds about 1,700 clones, around 70% seen once. Input material: lymphocytes from the gut lamina propria. These receptors all stem from a human donor without celiac disease.

DNA of the CDR3: TGTGCCAGCAGCTTGGAAGTAGCGGCGTTCGAGGGCGGTACGCAGTATTTT. It is translated as CASSLEVAAFEGGTQYF. The chain recombines TRBV5-4 with TRBJ2-3; weak D call: TRBD2 (6 bases). V shed 0 bases and J shed 8 bases, with 22 bases lying between them. Germline V CDR1 and CDR2: SGHNT, YYREEE (reference sequence). The CDR3 extends over 17 amino acids.

Only a few counts were recorded for this clone. The gene calls are TRBV27 and TRBJ1-1; tentatively, D is TRBD1 (6 bases). The CDR3 sequence is 15 residues long. The V end lost 2 bases, the J end lost 1 base, and 11 bases lay between the germline ends. Looked up from germline, CDR1 is MNHEY and CDR2 is SMNVEV (reference sequence). CDR3 nucleotide sequence: TGTGCCAGCAGTTTAGATCTAGGGGGGAACACTGAAGCTTTCTTT. Its translation: CASSLDLGGNTEAFF.

The genes are TRBV6-1 and TRBJ1-5; D not certain. The CDR3 has 13 amino acids. V lost 10 bases and J 9 bases, leaving 19 bases between the germline ends. The germline CDR1 and CDR2 sequences are MNHNS and SASEGT. The CDR3 DNA reads TGTGCCAACACCCGAACTATACAATCGCCCCAGCATTTT. Translation: CANTRTIQSPQHF.

This chain joins TRBV7-9 and TRBJ2-7, with TRBD2 matching over 9 bases. There are 16 residues in the CDR3. Germline V lookup: CDR1 SEHNR, CDR2 FQNEAQ (reference sequence). V lost 4 bases to trimming and J lost 6 bases; unmatched junction nucleotides: 13. For the CDR3, the DNA is TGTGCCAGCAGCTCAGGTCTAGCGGGGAGCTTGATCGAGCAGTACTTC. It encodes CASSSGLAGSLIEQYF.

The chain is built from TRBV5-1 and TRBJ2-1; 9 bases map to TRBD2. The V gene end was trimmed by 2 bases and the J gene end by 6 bases; junction bases not matched to a gene: 6. Germline CDR1 and CDR2: SGHRS and YFSETQ. This CDR3 region has 15 residues. The CDR3 region is CASSFGLAGANEQFF. CDR3 nucleotides: TGCGCCAGCAGCTTTGGGTTAGCGGGAGCCAATGAGCAGTTCTTC. Variable domain in full (rest from reference TRBV5-1 and TRBJ2-1): KAGVTQTPRYLIKTRGQQVTLSCSPISGHRSVSWYQQTPGQGLQFLFEYFSETQRNKGNFPGRFSGRQFSNSRSEMNVSTLELGDSALYLCASSFGLAGANEQFFGPGTRLTVL.

This clone was recorded once. The chain recombines TRBV28 with TRBJ2-5; D is possibly TRBD1 (6 bases). The germline CDR1 and CDR2 sequences are MDHEN and SYDVKM. V lost 9 bases to trimming and J lost 0 bases, with 11 bases between them. This CDR3 has 13 residues. CDR3 sequence (DNA): TGTGCCAGTCTACAGGGCTACCAAGAGACCCAGTACTTC. It encodes CASLQGYQETQYF.

This clone was counted between two and nine times. The V gene is TRBV28, the J gene TRBJ1-2; 8 bases line up with TRBD1. Germline CDR1 is MDHEN and CDR2 is SYDVKM. The V and J ends lost 2 bases and 6 bases, in that order; junction bases with no gene match: 2. The CDR3 consists of 13 residues. CDR3 loop: CASSLDRGNGYTF. DNA for the CDR3: TGTGCCAGCAGTTTAGACAGGGGCAATGGCTACACCTTC.

This clone turned up a few times. This chain connects TRBV6-6 to TRBJ2-7; maybe TRBD1 (5 bases). The V end was cut by 3 bases, the J end by 7 bases, with 16 bases between. Germline CDR1 reads MNHNY; CDR2 reads SVGAGI (reference sequence). The length of the CDR3 is 14 residues. The chain's CDR3 is CASSYAQEPGEQYF. CDR3 nucleotide sequence: TGTGCCAGCAGTTATGCACAGGAGCCCGGGGAGCAGTACTTC.

This clone was found a few times. The chain carries TRBV6-1 and TRBJ2-1; 12 bases line up with TRBD2. CDR3 length equals 15 residues. CDR1 and CDR2 from the germline V gene are MNHNS and SASEGT. V gave up 5 bases and J gave up 5 bases; unmatched junction bases: 4. The CDR3 is CASSWTSGTNNEQFF. CDR3 DNA sequence: TGTGCCAGCAGTTGGACTAGCGGGACGAACAATGAGCAGTTCTTC.

The chain has TRBV4-2 and TRBJ1-2, with D maybe TRBD1 (6 bases). V was trimmed by 4 bases and J by 7 bases, leaving 16 bases between them. CDR1 and CDR2 (germline): LGHNA, YNFKEQ. CDR3 length: 14 residues. The CDR3 bases are TGTGCCAGCAGCCTCGACAGGCTATTGACTGGCTACACCTTC. Its protein product is CASSLDRLLTGYTF.

The V and J genes are TRBV5-1 and TRBJ2-5, with TRBD1 identical over 8 bases. From germline, CDR1 is SGHRS and CDR2 YFSETQ. V was pared by 4 bases and J by 4 bases, with 6 bases of the junction left unmatched. CDR3 length: 14 residues. Written as DNA, the CDR3 is TGCGCCAGCAGCGAGGACAGGGTTGGAGAGACCCAGTACTTC. The encoded protein is CASSEDRVGETQYF. Full variable domain (outside the CDR3, taken from reference TRBV5-1 and TRBJ2-5): KAGVTQTPRYLIKTRGQQVTLSCSPISGHRSVSWYQQTPGQGLQFLFEYFSETQRNKGNFPGRFSGRQFSNSRSEMNVSTLELGDSALYLCASSEDRVGETQYFGPGTRLLVL.

The chain uses TRBV19 and TRBJ2-7, with TRBD1 matching 8 bases. CDR1 and CDR2 from the germline V gene are LNHDA and SQIVND (reference sequence). Germline trimming cut 5 bases from V and 5 bases from J; bases unmatched to any gene: 5. CDR3 length equals 13 residues. The CDR3 here is CASSGQGYDEQYF. The CDR3 DNA reads as TGTGCCAGTAGTGGACAGGGATACGACGAGCAGTACTTC.

This clone turned up a few times. The chain employs TRBV30 and TRBJ1-1; 9 bases are shared with TRBD1. Germline V lookup: CDR1 GTSNPN, CDR2 SVGIG (reference sequence). This CDR3 is 15 amino acids long. The V segment lost 0 bases and the J segment 1 base; nucleotides outside the gene matches: 3. This chain's CDR3 is CAWSVPGQGNTEAFF. The DNA for the CDR3 is TGTGCCTGGAGTGTACCGGGACAGGGGAACACTGAAGCTTTCTTT. Full variable domain (missing parts from reference TRBV30 and TRBJ1-1): SQTIHQWPATLVQPVGSPLSLECTVEGTSNPNLYWYRQAAGRGLQLLFYSVGIGQISSEVPQNLSASRPQDRQFILSSKKLLLSDSGFYLCAWSVPGQGNTEAFFGQGTRLTVV.

This sequence joins TRBV11-3 and TRBJ2-1, with TRBD2 matching over 10 bases. Germline CDR1 SGHNT, CDR2 YENEEA. V shed 5 bases, J shed 0 bases, and the junction held 1 base outside the gene matches. The CDR3 is 15 residues long. The CDR3 spells CASSPSGSSYNEQFF. CDR3 DNA sequence: TGTGCCAGCAGCCCTAGCGGGAGCTCCTACAATGAGCAGTTCTTC.

CDR3 sequence: CASSLVLAGTYNEQFF. Here the CDR3 DNA reads TGCGCCAGCAGCTTGGTACTAGCGGGGACTTACAATGAGCAGTTCTTC. The J gene is TRBJ2-1, the V gene TRBV5-1, with 10 bases that match TRBD2. Unmatched junction bases numbered 4, after V lost 0 bases and J lost 4 bases. Germline V CDR1 and CDR2: SGHRS, YFSETQ. The CDR3 length is 16 residues.

This chain joins TRBV9 and TRBJ2-1; a weak D match, TRBD2 (6 bases). This CDR3 contains 15 residues. The germline V gene encodes CDR1 SGDLS and CDR2 YYNGEE. V was shortened by 4 bases and J by 1 base, with 12 bases between the two germline ends. CDR3 sequence reads: CASSPGGKSYNEQFF. The CDR3 DNA reads as TGTGCCAGCAGCCCTGGGGGGAAGTCCTACAATGAGCAGTTCTTC.

By share, this clone ranks as large. V usage is TRBV10-3 and J usage is TRBJ1-2; 7 nucleotides line up with TRBD1. This CDR3 region has 18 residues. Germline-derived CDR1 and CDR2 are ENHRY and SYGVKD. The trim removed 2 bases at V and 5 bases at J, leaving 17 bases unmatched. The CDR3 nucleotides are TGTGCCATCAGTGAGCCTGGACAGGCCCGGAAGAGAAAGTATGGCTACACCTTC. It specifies CAISEPGQARKRKYGYTF.

The V gene is TRBV5-1, the J gene TRBJ1-1; D not certain. The CDR3 length is 13 residues. V was trimmed by 3 bases and J by 5 bases, leaving 11 bases between them. CDR1 is SGHRS and CDR2 is YFSETQ in the germline V gene. In nucleotides, the CDR3 is TGCGCCAGCAGCTCCCGACCAGGAACTGAAGCTTTCTTT. Translation: CASSSRPGTEAFF. Full variable domain (outside the CDR3, taken from reference TRBV5-1 and TRBJ1-1): KAGVTQTPRYLIKTRGQQVTLSCSPISGHRSVSWYQQTPGQGLQFLFEYFSETQRNKGNFPGRFSGRQFSNSRSEMNVSTLELGDSALYLCASSSRPGTEAFFGQGTRLTVV.

The chain couples TRBV5-4 to TRBJ1-2; D not certain. The V gene's germline CDR1 is SGHNT and CDR2 YYREEE (reference sequence). This CDR3 is 17 amino acids long. The V and J ends lost 4 bases and 4 bases respectively, with 23 bases between them. The CDR3 spells CASSPPRSGRERYGYTF. The CDR3 DNA sequence: TGTGCCAGCAGCCCCCCCCGGTCGGGTAGGGAGCGCTATGGCTACACCTTC.

This chain joins TRBV28 and TRBJ2-7; TRBD2 agrees at 11 bases. CDR3 length equals 16 residues. Germline CDR1 MDHEN, CDR2 SYDVKM. J was trimmed by 4 bases and V by 4 bases; bases with no gene match: 9. The CDR3 nucleotides are TGTGCCAGCAGTTCCCTGACTAGCGGGATGCGGTACGAGCAGTACTTC. Amino acid sequence: CASSSLTSGMRYEQYF.

This clone was found a few times. This chain links TRBV27 with TRBJ1-2; D perhaps matches TRBD1 (5 bases). The CDR3 extends over 14 amino acids. Germline CDR1 and CDR2: MNHEY and SMNVEV (reference sequence). Trimming stripped 2 bases from V and 7 bases from J, with 14 bases between. CDR3 sequence: CASSLGGGYGGYTF. CDR3 bases: TGTGCCAGCAGTTTAGGGGGGGGTTACGGTGGCTACACCTTC.

This sequence joins TRBV12-5 and TRBJ1-2, with 12 bases identical to TRBD1. This CDR3 is 19 amino acids long. CDR1 is LGHNT, CDR2 FRNRAP, per germline. V was pared by 0 bases and J by 4 bases, with 12 bases of the junction left unmatched. The CDR3 loop reads CASGLVIGTGGAYSYGYTF. The CDR3, as DNA: TGTGCTAGTGGTTTGGTAATAGGGACAGGGGGCGCGTATTCCTATGGCTACACCTTC.

The V and J genes are TRBV15 and TRBJ2-7; D is uncertain. Germline V CDR1 and CDR2: LNHNV, YYDKDF (reference sequence). V was pared by 2 bases and J by 5 bases, with 10 bases between. CDR3 length equals 13 residues. CDR3 bases: TGTGCCACCAGCAGAAAGCTAGAGCACGAGCAGTACTTC. Amino acid sequence: CATSRKLEHEQYF.

The J gene is TRBJ2-1, the V gene TRBV19; D ambiguous. The V end lost 1 base, the J end lost 6 bases, and 10 bases lay between the germline ends. Germline lookup yields CDR1 LNHDA and CDR2 SQIVND (reference sequence). The CDR3 is 14 amino acids. The CDR3 loop reads CASSIGSFLNEQFF. DNA of the CDR3: TGTGCCAGTAGTATAGGGAGCTTTCTCAATGAGCAGTTCTTC.

This clone has just a few counts. This chain uses TRBV5-1 with TRBJ2-2; TRBD2 matches 15 bases. Germline CDR1 reads SGHRS; CDR2 reads YFSETQ. The CDR3 is made up of 18 amino acids. J was trimmed by 0 bases and V by 3 bases; bases with no gene match: 3. The CDR3 nucleotides read TGCGCCAGCAGCTCGGGACTAGCGGGAGGCCCGAACACCGGGGAGCTGTTTTTT. The encoded protein is CASSSGLAGGPNTGELFF.

A few counts support this clone. J is TRBJ2-1 and V is TRBV10-2; no reliable D call. This CDR3 is 14 amino acids long. Trimming left V 2 bases short and J 2 bases short, with 7 bases between. CDR1 and CDR2 from the germline V gene are WSHSY and SAAADI. The DNA for the CDR3 is TGCGCCAGCAGTGAGCAGGTAGCCTACAATGAGCAGTTCTTC. This encodes CASSEQVAYNEQFF.

J is TRBJ2-5 and V is TRBV2; TRBD1 agrees at 8 bases. Germline values: CDR1 SNHLY, CDR2 FYNNEI. Trimming took 8 bases from V and 2 from J; bases not matched to a gene: 4. The CDR3 length is 13 residues. CDR3: CASGTGRQETQYF. CDR3 sequence (DNA): TGTGCCAGCGGGACAGGTCGACAAGAGACCCAGTACTTC.

The genes are TRBV28 and TRBJ1-1, with 7 bases that match TRBD1. Germline V gene data show CDR1 as MDHEN and CDR2 as SYDVKM. This CDR3 contains 13 residues. V shed 7 bases and J 2 bases; nucleotides not matched to a gene: 4. The chain's CDR3 is CASIGGSNTEAFF. DNA of the CDR3: TGTGCCAGCATAGGGGGCAGTAACACTGAAGCTTTCTTT.

This clone was found once. This chain uses TRBV9 with TRBJ1-1; TRBD1 agrees at 7 bases. There are 13 residues in the CDR3. In germline, CDR1 is SGDLS, CDR2 YYNGEE. Germline trimming cut 0 bases from V and 8 bases from J; bases unmatched to any gene: 4. CDR3 DNA sequence: TGTGCCAGCAGCGTAGAGGGGGCCCGGGAAGCTTTCTTT. Protein: CASSVEGAREAFF.

V is TRBV2 and J is TRBJ2-3; 12 nucleotides match TRBD2. The CDR3 length is 16 residues. J lost 2 bases, V lost 6 bases, and 6 bases had no gene match. Per the germline V gene, CDR1 is SNHLY and CDR2 is FYNNEI. The CDR3 loop is CASRKGLAGFTDTQYF. The CDR3 DNA follows: TGTGCCAGCAGGAAAGGACTAGCGGGATTCACAGATACGCAGTATTTT.